This TCR beta chain was recovered during a study of blood T cell repertoires in COVID-19. TCRdb's table, derived via immunoSEQ multiplex PCR, lists solely in-frame clones and lacks some. The sample includes about 58,000 clones, 85% to 90% of them seen just once. Germline-derived CDR1 and CDR2 are GTSNPN and SVGIG (reference sequence). The CDR3 totals 13 residues. Between the trimmed V and J ends, which lost 7 bases and 3 bases, there was a span of 13 bases. Sequencing was done on a sample of peripheral blood. The receptor was isolated from a man aged 60-69 years with acute or convalescent COVID-19. The chain joins TRBV30 to TRBJ1-3; D call uncertain. CDR3 in DNA: TGTGCCTCGCATACCGGGAATGGAAACACCATATATTTT. It is translated as CASHTGNGNTIYF.